This TCR beta chain was obtained from a study of CD4+ T cells in melanoma. Notes on the study in general: Neoantigen-specific CD4+ T cells in melanoma reportedly had diverse differentiation states. A reported correlation linked neoantigen-specific CD4+ T cells to CD8+, macrophage and B cell function.

Trimming took 4 bases from V and 2 from J; bases not matched to a gene: 6. The CDR3 spans 15 residues. Germline lookup yields CDR1 SQVTM and CDR2 ANQGSEA. Sequencing was performed with immunoSEQ multiplex PCR; in TCRdb, only in-frame clones are kept and a portion is missing. Among about 8,800 clones listed, around four fifths were seen once. About this clone: Its antigen remains unidentified.

This chain links TRBV29-1 with TRBJ2-7; TRBD2 matches at 12 bases. This TCR derives from a human donor with melanoma. Input material: cells from a culture (not recorded whether cultured in vitro). The CDR3 DNA reads TGCAGCGTTGCCCACGGACTAGCGGGGACCTACGAGCAGTACTTC. Encoded protein: CSVAHGLAGTYEQYF.